This T cell receptor (beta chain) derives from a study of T-cell reconstitution after alpha-beta-depleted transplantation in children. The V end lost 0 bases, the J end lost 1 base, and 3 bases lay between the germline ends. The germline CDR1 and CDR2 sequences are LGHNA and YSLEER. This CDR3 contains 14 residues. TCRbeta library construction was performed incorporating unique molecular identifiers. TCRdb reprocessed the PCR reads via MiXCR and lists one record per CDR3 protein. The table includes about 610,000 distinct CDR3 sequences, more than 9% detected once. This clonotype was counted ten times or more.

Source: PBMCs from the stem cell graft donor, taken from the stem cell graft. The J gene is TRBJ2-2, the V gene TRBV4-3; D uncertain. This receptor was identified in a human donor who donated a stem cell graft to a child with acute myeloid leukemia. The CDR3 DNA is TGCGCCAGCAGCCAAGATTGGAACACCGGGGAGCTGTTTTTT. Protein sequence: CASSQDWNTGELFF.